This entry lists 10 T cell receptor beta chains sequenced from one sample in a study of cytomegalovirus exposure and HLA in healthy donors. A multiplex PCR was run with 60 Vbeta primers and 13 Jbeta primers. Profiling relied on immunoSEQ multiplex PCR, and the TCRdb table lists in-frame clones only, not all of them. The sample has under 200,000 clones, roughly 80% seen once. The sample consisted of PBMCs. Receptors originate from a woman aged 18 to 35 in good health and CMV-seronegative.

This chain joins TRBV5-5 and TRBJ2-7, with 8 bases lining up with TRBD1. V lost 0 bases to trimming and J lost 3 bases; unmatched junction nucleotides: 5. Germline V CDR1 and CDR2: SGHKS, YYEKEE (reference sequence). This CDR3 region has 15 residues. The CDR3 protein is CASSLGQGAIYEQYF. CDR3 nucleotide sequence: TGTGCCAGCAGCTTGGGGCAGGGGGCTATCTACGAGCAGTACTTC.

J is TRBJ2-3 and V is TRBV29-1; 8 nucleotides agree with TRBD2. CDR3 length equals 15 residues. V lost 0 bases, J lost 2 bases, and 4 bases stayed unmatched. The germline V gene has CDR1 SQVTM and CDR2 ANQGSEA. This CDR3 is CSVEDLAGFTDTQYF. CDR3 DNA: TGCAGCGTTGAAGATCTAGCGGGCTTCACAGATACGCAGTATTTT.

The chain links TRBV5-6 to TRBJ1-4, with D possibly TRBD1 on 6 matching bases. Germline lookup yields CDR1 SGHDT and CDR2 YYEEEE. The V end lost 0 bases, the J end lost 10 bases, and 13 bases lay between the germline ends. The CDR3 covers 14 residues. The CDR3 coding sequence is TGTGCCAGCAGCTTGGGTCAGGGGTTTGGAAAACTGTTTTTT. Translating gives CASSLGQGFGKLFF.

This chain links TRBV10-1 with TRBJ2-5; 7 positions agree with TRBD1. The J call is uncertain, as TRBJ2-7 better fits the DNA end. CDR1 WNHNN and CDR2 SYGVQD come from the germline V gene (reference sequence). The CDR3 totals 16 residues. CDR3 bases: TGCGCCAGCAGTGGCATACCCGGGACAGCGTGGTACGAGCAGTACTTC. It encodes CASSGIPGTAWYEQYF.

Concerning this clone itself: The sample holds other DNA sequences that translate to the same CDR3. The rearrangement joins TRBV28 to TRBJ2-7, with 10 bases identical to TRBD2. The CDR3 is made up of 15 amino acids. Germline V lookup: CDR1 MDHEN, CDR2 SYDVKM. V gave up 6 bases and J gave up 1 base; unmatched junction bases: 6. CDR3 region: CASSSWTSGSYEQYF. As DNA, the CDR3 is TGTGCCAGCAGCTCATGGACTAGCGGTTCCTACGAGCAGTACTTC.

V gene TRBV7-8 combines with J gene TRBJ2-5, with 10 bases identical to TRBD1. Losses at the gene ends were 5 bases for V and 4 bases for J; bases not matched to a gene: 1. The CDR3 is 13 amino acids. Per the germline V gene, CDR1 is SGHVS and CDR2 is FQNEAQ. This chain's CDR3 is CASSRTGGETQYF. For the CDR3, the DNA is TGTGCCAGCAGCCGGACAGGGGGAGAGACCCAGTACTTC.

The chain couples TRBV28 to TRBJ2-7, with 11 bases aligning to TRBD2. Germline CDR1 reads MDHEN; CDR2 reads SYDVKM. This CDR3 has 16 amino acids. V was pared by 4 bases and J by 5 bases, with 10 bases of the junction left unmatched. Here the CDR3 reads CASSSDTSGRPHEQYF. CDR3 in DNA: TGTGCCAGCAGTTCCGATACTAGCGGGAGACCCCACGAGCAGTACTTC. Full variable domain (missing parts from reference TRBV28 and TRBJ2-7): DVKVTQSSRYLVKRTGEKVFLECVQDMDHENMFWYRQDPGLGLRLIYFSYDVKMKEKGDIPEGYSVSREKKERFSLILESASTNQTSMYLCASSSDTSGRPHEQYFGPGTRLTVT.

The rearrangement links TRBV9 to TRBJ1-3; the D gene is possibly TRBD1 (5 bases). V lost 3 bases to trimming and J lost 1 base, with 8 bases between them. Per germline, CDR1 SGDLS and CDR2 YYNGEE. The CDR3 has 14 amino acids. The DNA for the CDR3 is TGTGCCAGCAGCGGCTGGACATCTGGAAACACCATATATTTT. This translates into CASSGWTSGNTIYF. The full variable domain, completed using reference TRBV9 and TRBJ1-3, is DSGVTQTPKHLITATGQRVTLRCSPRSGDLSVYWYQQSLDQGLQFLIQYYNGEERAKGNILERFSAQQFPDLHSELNLSSLELGDSALYFCASSGWTSGNTIYFGEGSWLTVV.

The rearrangement joins TRBV11-3 to TRBJ2-2; D is undetermined. V was cut by 6 bases and J by 2 bases, with 7 bases left in between. The CDR3 is 13 amino acids. Per the germline V gene, CDR1 is SGHNT and CDR2 is YENEEA. In DNA, the CDR3 is TGTGCCAGCAGTACTCCTAACACCGGGGAGCTGTTTTTT. Its protein product is CASSTPNTGELFF.

DNA of the CDR3: TGTGCCAGCAGTTACTCGAAAGGGGGCAATGAGCAGTTCTTC. It encodes CASSYSKGGNEQFF. The V gene is TRBV6-5, the J gene TRBJ2-1; weak D call: TRBD1 (6 bases). The CDR3 spans 14 residues. The germline V and J ends were trimmed by 0 bases and 6 bases, with 9 bases remaining between them. CDR1 MNHEY and CDR2 SVGAGI come from the germline V gene.